The clone carrying this T cell receptor beta chain has only a few counts. Between the trimmed V and J ends, which lost 0 bases and 4 bases, there was a span of 9 bases. This CDR3 has 13 residues. Germline V gives CDR1 GTSNPN, CDR2 SVGIG (reference sequence). The data stem from a study of blood T cell repertoires in COVID-19. Repertoires were generated with immunoSEQ multiplex PCR, while TCRdb's copy carries only in-frame clones and drops some. The repertoire holds 150,000 or so clones, with about four fifths as singletons. The source of this sequence is a woman older than 75 with acute or convalescent COVID-19. The chain carries TRBV30 and TRBJ1-2; D might be TRBD1 (6 bases). The source material was peripheral blood. CDR3 DNA sequence: TGTGCCTGGAGTGTACCAGGGGTCTATGGCTACACCTTC. This sequence encodes CAWSVPGVYGYTF. Combining the CDR3 with reference TRBV30 and TRBJ1-2 gives the whole variable domain SQTIHQWPATLVQPVGSPLSLECTVEGTSNPNLYWYRQAAGRGLQLLFYSVGIGQISSEVPQNLSASRPQDRQFILSSKKLLLSDSGFYLCAWSVPGVYGYTFGSGTRLTVV.